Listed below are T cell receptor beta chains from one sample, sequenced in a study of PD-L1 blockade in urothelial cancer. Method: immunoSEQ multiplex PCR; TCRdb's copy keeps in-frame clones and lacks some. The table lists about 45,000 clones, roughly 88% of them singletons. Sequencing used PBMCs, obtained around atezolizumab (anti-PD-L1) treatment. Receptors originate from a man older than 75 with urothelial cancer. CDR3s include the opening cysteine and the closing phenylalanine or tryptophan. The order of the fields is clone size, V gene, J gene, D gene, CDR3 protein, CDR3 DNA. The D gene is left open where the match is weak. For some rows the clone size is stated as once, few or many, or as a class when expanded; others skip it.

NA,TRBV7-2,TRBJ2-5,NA,CASSRGSETQYF,TGTGCCAGCAGCAGGGGTTCGGAGACCCAGTACTTC
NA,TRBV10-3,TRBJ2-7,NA,CAISAGQPPAEQYF,TGTGCCATCAGTGCCGGACAGCCTCCTGCCGAGCAGTACTTC
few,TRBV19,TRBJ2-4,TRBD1,CASSQPGQNIQYF,TGTGCCAGTAGCCAACCGGGACAGAACATTCAGTACTTC
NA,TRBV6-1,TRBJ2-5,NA,CASSASVQETQYF,TGTGCCAGCAGTGCTAGCGTCCAAGAGACCCAGTACTTC
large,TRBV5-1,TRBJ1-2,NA,CASSLAGWPNYGYTF,TGCGCCAGCAGCTTGGCAGGGTGGCCTAATTATGGCTACACCTTC
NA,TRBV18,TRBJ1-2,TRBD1,CASSPPGDRAYGYTF,TGTGCCAGCTCACCACCGGGGGACAGGGCCTATGGCTACACCTTC
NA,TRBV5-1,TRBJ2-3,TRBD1,CASRSTGGTDTQYF,TGCGCCAGCAGGTCGACAGGGGGAACAGATACGCAGTATTTT
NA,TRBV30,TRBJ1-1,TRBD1,CAWEQGIGTEAFF,TGTGCCTGGGAACAGGGGATTGGGACTGAAGCTTTCTTT
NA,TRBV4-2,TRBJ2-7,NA,CASSNGGVSLGDEQYF,TGTGCCAGCAGCAACGGAGGTGTCAGCCTTGGCGACGAGCAGTACTTC
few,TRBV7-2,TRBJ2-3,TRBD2,CASSLVGSGSTDTQYF,TGTGCCAGCAGCTTAGTGGGTAGCGGGAGCACAGATACGCAGTATTTT
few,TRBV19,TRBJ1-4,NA,CASSDPRGFAGEKLFF,TGTGCCAGTAGCGACCCCCGGGGGTTCGCTGGCGAAAAACTGTTTTTT